The 20 T cell receptor beta chains below all came from one sample that was sequenced in a study of T cell responses to AZD1222 COVID-19 vaccine. Sequencing used immunoSEQ multiplex PCR; TCRdb keeps in-frame clones, though not all of them. Counted here are some 150,000 clones, about 88% occurring once; the ten biggest clones make up 1.5% to 2%. This specimen was peripheral blood, taken on day 0 of AZD1222 vaccination. Source of these receptors: an adult in good health.

The rearrangement links TRBV7-6 to TRBJ1-4; D is perhaps TRBD1 (5 bases). The V end was cut by 5 bases, the J end by 13 bases, with 14 bases between. Germline values: CDR1 SGHVS, CDR2 FNYEAQ. This CDR3 comprises 12 residues. Here the CDR3 reads CASSLEKGILFF. CDR3 bases: TGTGCCAGCAGCCTCGAAAAGGGGATACTGTTTTTT.

CDR3 in amino acids: CASSAQREAFF. In nucleotides, the CDR3 is TGTGCCAGCAGTGCCCAGCGTGAAGCTTTCTTT. The rearrangement joins TRBV6-2 or TRBV6-3 to TRBJ1-1; D not certain. CDR3 length equals 11 residues. V was pared by 5 bases and J by 7 bases, with 8 bases between. CDR1 is MNHEY and CDR2 is SVGEGT in the germline V gene.

The V and J genes are TRBV19 and TRBJ2-6, with D hard to call. The CDR3 length is 15 residues. From germline, CDR1 is LNHDA and CDR2 SQIVND (reference sequence). Trimming shortened V by 6 bases and J by 1 base, and 10 bases separated the two germline ends. Here the CDR3 DNA reads TGTGCCAGTAGGGGAATCGGTTCTGGGGCCAACGTCCTGACTTTC. The encoded protein is CASRGIGSGANVLTF.

V and J are TRBV11-2 and TRBJ1-5; D not resolved. V shed 1 base and J shed 1 base, with 5 bases lying between them. Germline values: CDR1 SGHAT, CDR2 FQNNGV. This CDR3 spans 14 amino acids. CDR3 bases: TGTGCCAGCAGCTTAGGAGAGAGCAATCAGCCCCAGCATTTT. Translated, it gives CASSLGESNQPQHF.

The chain combines TRBV19 with TRBJ1-3; no clear D gene. The germline gives CDR1 LNHDA, CDR2 SQIVND (reference sequence). Trimming pared 6 bases from V and 1 base from J, leaving 7 bases between. There are 13 residues in the CDR3. CDR3 nucleotide sequence: TGTGCCAGTAGCAACAGATCTGGAAACACCATATATTTT. As protein: CASSNRSGNTIYF.

About this clone: Other nucleotide sequences in the sample specify the same CDR3. CDR3 protein: CASSFSRQPQHF. For the CDR3, the DNA is TGTGCCAGCAGTTTTTCCAGGCAGCCCCAGCATTTT. The J gene is TRBJ1-5, the V gene TRBV12-3 or TRBV12-4; D is ambiguous. The CDR3 has 12 residues. Trimming removed 3 bases at V and 7 bases at J, with 7 bases between.

This rearrangement joins TRBV11-1 to TRBJ2-3; D unresolved. CDR1 is SGHAT and CDR2 is FQDESV in the germline V gene (reference sequence). This CDR3 region has 15 residues. Trimming left V 1 base short and J 2 bases short, with 10 bases between. CDR3 sequence reads: CASSLEGDYTDTQYF. CDR3 nucleotide sequence: TGTGCCAGCAGCTTAGAGGGCGATTACACAGATACGCAGTATTTT.

This sequence joins TRBV29-1 and TRBJ1-1, with 7 positions matching TRBD1. J gave up 8 bases and V 6 bases, and 9 bases lay outside the gene matches. This CDR3 comprises 12 residues. The germline gives CDR1 SQVTM, CDR2 ANQGSEA. CDR3 sequence (DNA): TGCAGCGTAACACGCCCGGGACAGGAAGCTTTCTTT. Translating it yields CSVTRPGQEAFF.

The chain employs TRBV19 and TRBJ2-1; 11 nucleotides line up with TRBD2. Germline V gene lookup returns CDR1 LNHDA and CDR2 SQIVND (reference sequence). V gave up 2 bases and J gave up 0 bases; unmatched junction bases: 3. This CDR3 is built from 17 residues. CDR3 sequence reads: CASSIIAGGSSYNEQFF. In nucleotides, the CDR3 is TGTGCCAGTAGTATAATAGCGGGAGGGAGCTCCTACAATGAGCAGTTCTTC.

V usage is TRBV30 and J usage is TRBJ1-1; D call uncertain. V was pared by 0 bases and J by 0 bases, with 11 bases between. The CDR3 covers 15 residues. The germline CDR1 and CDR2 sequences are GTSNPN and SVGIG (reference sequence). The CDR3 loop reads CAWSVMGLMNTEAFF. Written as DNA, the CDR3 is TGTGCCTGGAGTGTAATGGGTCTCATGAACACTGAAGCTTTCTTT.

The chain has TRBV7-9 and TRBJ1-1; 7 nucleotides align to TRBD1. The trim removed 5 bases at V and 2 bases at J, leaving 8 bases unmatched. CDR3 size: 15 residues. Per germline, CDR1 SEHNR and CDR2 FQNEAQ (reference sequence). CDR3 amino acids: CASSPGTVPNTEAFF. CDR3 nucleotides: TGTGCCAGCAGCCCGGGGACAGTTCCTAACACTGAAGCTTTCTTT.

The chain joins TRBV10-3 to TRBJ1-1, with no clear D. Trimming stripped 2 bases from V and 7 bases from J, with 8 bases between. The CDR3 is made up of 12 amino acids. The germline V gene has CDR1 ENHRY and CDR2 SYGVKD. In DNA form, the CDR3 reads TGTGCCATCAGTGAGACCGTAAATGAAGCTTTCTTT. Translated: CAISETVNEAFF.

This clone was counted a few times. V and J are TRBV18 and TRBJ1-4; D possibly corresponds to TRBD1 (6 bases). The V end was cut by 5 bases, the J end by 4 bases, with 14 bases between. The CDR3 covers 15 residues. Germline lookup yields CDR1 KGHSH and CDR2 LQKENI. The CDR3 DNA reads TGTGCCAGCTCAGATCCGGGACAAGTTAATGAAAAACTGTTTTTT. This sequence encodes CASSDPGQVNEKLFF.

The chain couples TRBV11-2 to TRBJ1-1; 8 bases line up with TRBD1. The CDR3 has 14 residues. Germline V gene data show CDR1 as SGHAT and CDR2 as FQNNGV. Trimming took 4 bases from V and 4 from J; bases not matched to a gene: 5. The DNA of the CDR3 is TGTGCCAGCAGCTCCTCCGACAGGGGCACTGAAGCTTTCTTT. It specifies CASSSSDRGTEAFF.

The chain recombines TRBV5-1 with TRBJ1-2, with 10 bases aligning to TRBD1. CDR1 is SGHRS and CDR2 is YFSETQ in the germline V gene. V shed 0 bases, J shed 8 bases, and the junction held 13 bases outside the gene matches. The CDR3 totals 17 residues. CDR3: CASSLERTGGFRGGYTF. CDR3 nucleotides: TGCGCCAGCAGCTTGGAGCGGACAGGGGGTTTCAGAGGCGGCTACACCTTC.

This chain joins TRBV2 and TRBJ2-1; 10 nucleotides align to TRBD1. Germline V CDR1 and CDR2: SNHLY, FYNNEI. J gave up 4 bases and V 7 bases, and 7 bases lay outside the gene matches. This CDR3 contains 15 residues. The CDR3 DNA reads as TGTGCCAGCAAGTATGGGACAGGGGCATACAATGAGCAGTTCTTC. It yields the protein CASKYGTGAYNEQFF.

Only one count was recorded for this clone. The chain employs TRBV6-6 and TRBJ2-2; 12 bases line up with TRBD2. J lost 3 bases, V lost 6 bases, and 20 bases had no gene match. Germline CDR1 and CDR2: MNHNY and SVGAGI (reference sequence). CDR3 length equals 21 residues. The DNA of the CDR3 is TGTGCCAGCAGCACAAAGGAAAGGGGGGTTCGACTAGCGGGAGACACCGGGGAGCTGTTTTTT. Residues: CASSTKERGVRLAGDTGELFF.

The chain is built from TRBV5-4 and TRBJ2-5; 7 bases are a match to TRBD1. Losses at the gene ends were 4 bases for V and 6 bases for J; bases not matched to a gene: 6. Germline V lookup: CDR1 SGHNT, CDR2 YYREEE (reference sequence). The CDR3 contains 13 residues. DNA for the CDR3: TGTGCCAGCAGCGCGGCAGGGGGAAAGACCCAGTACTTC. Its translation is CASSAAGGKTQYF. Full variable domain (missing parts from reference TRBV5-4 and TRBJ2-5): ETGVTQSPTHLIKTRGQQVTLRCSSQSGHNTVSWYQQALGQGPQFIFQYYREEENGRGNFPPRFSGLQFPNYSSELNVNALELDDSALYLCASSAAGGKTQYFGPGTRLLVL.

The chain has TRBV7-7 and TRBJ1-3; 7 bases map to TRBD1. After removal of 1 base from V and 8 bases from J, the junction contained 5 bases not matched to a gene. Germline V gene sequence: CDR1 SSHAT, CDR2 FNYEAQ (reference sequence). There are 14 residues in the CDR3. The CDR3 sequence is CASSLGGQGDTIYF. Here the CDR3 DNA reads TGTGCCAGCAGCTTAGGAGGGCAGGGGGACACCATATATTTT.

The gene calls are TRBV6-4 and TRBJ1-5; 9 nucleotides align to TRBD1. This CDR3 region has 18 residues. CDR1 is MRHNA, CDR2 SNTAGT, per germline. Trimming at V came to 0 bases and at J to 3 bases, leaving 9 bases not matched to a gene. CDR3 bases: TGTGCCAGCAGTGACTCCCCGGGACAGGGTGTCCCCAATCAGCCCCAGCATTTT. Translation gives CASSDSPGQGVPNQPQHF.